The 9 T cell receptor beta chains presented below share a single source sample, sequenced in a study of blood T cell repertoires in COVID-19. Only in-frame clones appear in the TCRdb table, and some are missing; sequencing was by immunoSEQ multiplex PCR. The sample lists about 310,000 clones, about 89% occurring once. Sequenced input: peripheral blood. These receptor sequences come from a woman aged 45-65 years who had recovered from COVID-19.

The rearrangement joins TRBV5-1 to TRBJ2-3; possibly TRBD2 for D (6 bases). Germline V CDR1 and CDR2: SGHRS, YFSETQ. V shed 4 bases and J shed 2 bases, with 14 bases lying between them. The length of the CDR3 is 15 residues. CDR3 DNA sequence: TGCGCCAGCAGCCTGGGGACTCTCGACACAGATACGCAGTATTTT. Residues: CASSLGTLDTDTQYF.

Here the CDR3 DNA reads TGCAGTGCTAGTAATAGCGGGAGTCTCGGGGAGCAGTACTTC. Protein: CSASNSGSLGEQYF. The chain recombines TRBV20-1 with TRBJ2-7; 9 nucleotides align to TRBD2. Germline V CDR1 and CDR2: DFQATT, SNEGSKA (reference sequence). Losses at the gene ends were 3 bases for V and 7 bases for J; bases not matched to a gene: 10. The CDR3 is made up of 14 amino acids.

The chain recombines TRBV10-3 with TRBJ2-1; 12 bases are shared with TRBD2. This CDR3 contains 18 residues. Germline CDR1 and CDR2: ENHRY and SYGVKD. J gave up 6 bases and V 3 bases, and 12 bases lay outside the gene matches. The CDR3, as DNA: TGTGCCATCAGTGAAACCCGCCCGACTAGCGGGGGATCCAATGAGCAGTTCTTC. Encoded protein: CAISETRPTSGGSNEQFF.

The chain joins TRBV6-4 to TRBJ1-4; 9 nucleotides line up with TRBD1. The junction had 10 bases not matched to a gene; V was cut back by 11 bases and J by 3 bases. CDR3 size: 15 residues. The germline V gene has CDR1 MRHNA and CDR2 SNTAGT. The DNA for the CDR3 is TGTGCCGGTTATGGGGACAGGGCTTCTAATGAAAAACTGTTTTTT. Amino acid sequence: CAGYGDRASNEKLFF.

This chain uses TRBV6-2 or TRBV6-3 with TRBJ1-2; a possible D gene is TRBD1 (6 bases). Germline CDR1 is MNHEY and CDR2 is SVGEGT. The CDR3 is 14 residues long. With 2 bases removed from V and 5 bases from J, the gap between germline ends came to 12 bases. CDR3 in amino acids: CASSYGGSLYGYTF. CDR3 nucleotides: TGTGCCAGCAGTTACGGGGGCAGTTTATATGGCTACACCTTC.

The CDR3, as DNA: TGTGCCAGCAGCTTAACGGTAGGGGTCGACGGCTACACCTTC. Translated: CASSLTVGVDGYTF. J is TRBJ1-2 and V is TRBV16, with a tentative D call TRBD1 (5 bases). Germline V CDR1 and CDR2: KGHSY, FQNENV. The CDR3 covers 14 residues. The V gene lost 5 bases and the J gene lost 8 bases, with 18 bases spanning the gap.

The V gene is TRBV2, the J gene TRBJ1-6; D ambiguous. V was trimmed by 4 bases and J by 7 bases, leaving 2 bases between them. Germline values: CDR1 SNHLY, CDR2 FYNNEI. The CDR3 sequence is 11 residues long. The CDR3 sequence: CASSANSPLHF. The CDR3, as DNA: TGTGCCAGCAGTGCGAATTCACCCCTCCACTTT.

The V and J genes are TRBV2 and TRBJ2-7; no firm D call. The CDR3 contains 14 residues. The V end lost 6 bases, the J end lost 3 bases, and 15 bases lay between the germline ends. Germline V CDR1 and CDR2: SNHLY, FYNNEI. For the CDR3, the DNA is TGTGCCAGCAGCCCACTCGAGGCGGTCTACGAGCAGTACTTC. Translation gives CASSPLEAVYEQYF.

The J gene is TRBJ1-5, the V gene TRBV4-3; perhaps TRBD1 as D (6 bases). Germline V gives CDR1 LGHNA, CDR2 YSLEER. Trimming cost V 5 bases and J 2 bases, with 10 bases left between them. The CDR3 contains 14 residues. The CDR3 DNA reads TGCGCCAGCAGCTGGAGACAGGGCAATCAGCCCCAGCATTTT. Amino acids: CASSWRQGNQPQHF.